This TCR beta chain derives from a study of cytomegalovirus exposure and HLA in healthy donors (TCRdb year 2017). Regarding the research as a whole: According to an earlier analysis of a few hundred of the donors, about 179 million T cells yielded over 90 million unique TCR beta sequences and about 280 Gb of sequence data. An earlier analysis of approximately 630 of the donors applied high-throughput TCR beta sequencing to assess whether each TCR beta V gene segment acted as functional or pseudogenic. The genetic ancestry cluster associated with self-reported Caucasian donors included around four fifths of the 398 genotyped donors. A separate validation cohort of approximately 120 different subjects was used in addition to the 666-subject first cohort. Rather than using new phenotypic data, the later analysis identified candidate immune exposures from TCR beta sequences and from how often those sequences occurred across donors. All discovery cohort repertoires had been generated on a single sequencing platform. HLA typing included class I and class II loci at four-digit resolution. Typing coverage differed by locus: A, B, C, DRB1 and DQB1 were typed in about 620-640 donors, DQA1 in 500 to 550, DPA1 in around 610, and DPB1 in 472. Among about 390 genotyped donors of the cohort, an average of around 240,000 unique TCR beta nucleotide sequences were sequenced per donor, approximately 20% of them non-productive. Roughly 5 DR-DQ haplotypes were handled as single units for association and clustering, since linkage in the cohort was strong. In a later genetic analysis, genome-wide SNP genotypes for about three fifths of the roughly 670 donors were used, and that subset was treated as a discovery cohort. Using immunosequencing, the study profiled T cell repertoires from 666 subjects and related those repertoires to cytomegalovirus serostatus. A later analysis re-analyzed previously published TCR beta repertoires from about 600 donors and added high-resolution HLA genotyping to study TCR occurrence patterns. An early release covering just under 650 HLA-typed donors comprised about 300 gigabases of sequencing data and around 80 million unique TCR sequences. To predict cytomegalovirus infection status, the study combined high-throughput TCR immunosequencing, statistical association of individual TCRs with disease status, and machine learning. The study aimed to test whether signatures of past pathogen exposure could be identified by cataloging public T cell receptors. Donor age, sex, ethnicity and CMV serostatus were compiled alongside the repertoire data. Study-level results and caveats: Sequencing depth was assumed to be roughly uniform across donors in the presence/absence analyses, though that assumption may not hold. A further reported finding was that TCR beta sequences accurately predicted the HLA-A and HLA-B alleles for most subjects in the first cohort. In both the original and validation cohorts, the classifier was reported to diagnose cytomegalovirus status with high specificity and sensitivity. In vitro tests confirmed that a few of the cytomegalovirus-associated TCR beta chains recognize cytomegalovirus antigens. Most TCR sequences were observed very rarely across donors, whereas some public TCRs were present in many individuals. When HLA alleles, especially DR and DQ, strongly co-occurred, attributing TCR associations to individual alleles was difficult. A later analysis associated 17,000 or so TCR beta sequences with specific HLA alleles at a false discovery rate of 0.05. The earlier analysis of approximately 540 of the donors excluded seventeen rarely observed V segments, including chromosome 9 orphons, because counts were too low. In a later analysis, HLA-associated TCR beta chains were found to be more clonally expanded and to have lower generation probabilities than equally common non-associated chains. A total of 164 TCR beta chains were listed by the study as associated with cytomegalovirus. A group of highly shared sequence variants was considered likely to be a technical artifact of the sequencing pipeline. This cohort had only TCR beta chains sequenced, and the lack of alpha or paired-chain data limited which features could be detected. It was suggested by the authors that the approach could potentially be generalized to other disease states and immunological phenotypes. V-gene and J-gene trimming of TCR beta chains was associated with a missense DCLRE1C variant in a later genetic analysis, and the association was replicated in an independent cohort. Immune exposure information for the cohort was limited to CMV serostatus. In a later analysis, the rate of TCR association differed among HLA loci, with DRB1 alleles having the most associated TCRs and HLA-C alleles having the fewest. Some IMGT-functional V segments, including TRBV6-2 and TRBV6-3, could not be told apart with the 87-base-pair reads, so those segments were excluded. In an earlier analysis of several hundred of the donors, most TCR beta V segments were observed in productive rearrangements about 90% or about 30% of the time, broadly matching IMGT annotations. Correlated functional status among segregating V segments might be attributable to linkage disequilibrium, but an unknown experimental factor could not be ruled out. HLA typing was unavailable for some donors at each locus, so association tests used only the typed subset. According to a later genetic analysis, donors in an Asian-associated ancestry cluster had fewer N-insertions in productive TCRs than the roughly 700-donor mean. According to a later analysis, parvovirus B19, influenza, CMV and Epstein-Barr virus appeared linked to several top co-occurrence clusters. Most CMV-associated TCR beta chains appeared to be HLA-restricted in a later analysis, and the HLA associations seemed to be driven largely by CMV exposure.

Receptor libraries were prepared by the immunoSEQ multiplex PCR assay. For the multiplex PCR, a mixture combining 60 forward primers for TCR Vbeta segments and 13 reverse primers for TCR Jbeta segments was used. The CDR3 region of rearranged TCR beta genes was amplified from genomic DNA with a multiplex PCR assay. On the Illumina HiSeq System, the amplified TCR beta libraries were sequenced as 87-base-pair reads. From the authors' description of their analysis: In a later analysis, some 80 million unique TCR beta chains were counted across the 650 to 700 repertoires, and roughly 10 million of these chains were shared by at least two donors. Raw reads were error-corrected and collapsed into unique sequences by a nearest-neighbor algorithm in which closely related sequences were merged to remove PCR and sequencing errors. To assign V, D and J gene segments, CDR3 sequences were aligned to IMGT reference sequences. For a sequence to be retained, a match of at least six nucleotides to both a V gene segment and a J gene segment was required. A rearrangement was called productive if the CDR3 had no stop codons and remained in frame with V and J, and every other rearrangement was called non-productive. Following IMGT convention, CDR3 was defined as the stretch from the second conserved V-encoded cysteine up to the conserved J-encoded phenylalanine. In an earlier analysis of 550 to 650 of the donors, sequences lacking an unambiguous match to a single V gene segment were excluded. In an earlier analysis of approximately 590 of the donors, a V segment was called functional when productive rearrangements were above 56.7%, and segregating when the standard deviation between donors exceeded 5%. To diagnose cytomegalovirus status from the catalog of TCR beta chain sequences, a statistical classification framework was built. In a later analysis, TCR nucleotide sequences were compared against IMGT/GENE-DB human TR gene sequences so that V and J genes could be assigned. Using the TCRdist pipeline, a later analysis assigned CDR3 sequences along with most-parsimonious VDJ recombination scenarios. In a later analysis, each TCR beta chain was defined by its CDR3 amino acid sequence together with its V-gene family, and reads lacking a unique V-gene family were excluded. To address suspected cross-contamination and a sequencing artifact, a later analysis removed approximately 600 highly shared, low-generation-probability nucleotide sequences. In a later analysis, a clonal expansion index was calculated for each public chain from normalized within-repertoire ranks of inferred template counts. Generation probabilities in a later analysis came from a VDJ recombination model fitted to out-of-frame rearrangements, and those results were checked against IGoR. A later analysis scored TCR-TCR, TCR-HLA and TCR-CMV co-occurrence with hypergeometric tests, applying a repertoire-size bias correction to TCR pairs. False discovery rates were estimated in a later analysis by permuting HLA or CMV assignments 20 times. In a later analysis, co-occurring TCRs were grouped with DBSCAN, and TCRdist sequence similarity was added when clustering was performed within HLA-allele-positive subsets. Repertoires with fewer than 30,000 or more than 120,000 public chains, plus five repertoires with anomalous nucleotide sharing, were excluded from co-occurrence clustering. TCRdb obtained this table from immuneACCESS and retained in-frame rearrangements with V and J assigned. These tables miss some clones; where compared with another copy, unresolved V genes account for less than half of the shortfall, and the remainder is unexplained. V and J calls and clone size follow that table, whereas D and trimming were derived from the DNA. The sample table lists approximately 110,000 clones, about 60% of them with a count of one. Roughly 2% of the sample goes to the ten largest clones.

V is pruned by 5 bases and J by 6 bases, leaving 4 bases of the junction without a gene match. Via the germline V gene, CDR1 is MNHNS and CDR2 SASEGT. The CDR3 has 13 amino acids, counting the end cysteine and phenylalanine. The only DNA kept is the CDR3, 39 bases in frame from the first base. A word on this clone: Its antigen is not yet known. Qualities for individual bases were not recorded, and no much larger clone is one base off.

The cohort was made up of roughly 670 healthy bone marrow donors. Cohort members were all nominally healthy when sampled, although unrecorded immune exposures were likely present. The donor was CMV seronegative and was included in the group of a few hundred seronegative cohort members. Every donor gave a peripheral blood sample, and the peripheral blood mononuclear cells from that sample were used for TCR beta sequencing. The Qiagen DNeasy Blood Extraction Kit was used to extract genomic DNA from the blood cell samples. Sequencing was carried out using PBMCs. Here the chain combines TRBV6-1 and TRBJ2-5; a stretch of 9 junction bases matches TRBD1. The sequence was obtained from a woman aged 25 to 45 in good health and CMV-seronegative. Here is the DNA: TGTGCCAGCAGTAACGACAGGGGGAAGACCCAGTACTTC. Its translation reads: CASSNDRGKTQYF.